Listed here is a single TCR beta chain. Antigen: not known. The sample originates from a study of blood T cells in healthy people across ages. Study background: With template switching, about one barcoded beta molecule was captured per two T cells.

It was with a sample-barcoded 5' primer and a J-beta primer mix that a second PCR of roughly 7 to 12 cycles was run. TCRdb ran MiXCR on the 5' RACE reads and lists one entry per CDR3 protein. The sample has approximately 880,000 distinct CDR3 sequences; around 48% are singletons. Germline V gene sequence: CDR1 SGHDT, CDR2 YYEEEE. Trimming stripped 4 bases from V and 1 base from J, with 17 bases between. The CDR3 is 16 amino acids. Study-wide findings and caveats: TCR beta diversity tracked closely with naive T cell percentage.

Sequenced material: blood. The V gene is TRBV5-6, the J gene TRBJ1-1; D is uncertain. The origin of this receptor is a man younger than 40 in good health. In DNA, the CDR3 is TGTGCCAGCAGCCAAAGCGAGCGGAGTGCGAACACTGAAGCTTTCTTT. As protein: CASSQSERSANTEAFF.